These 10 T cell receptor beta chains originate from one sample sequenced in a study of blood T cell repertoires in COVID-19. This table comes from immunoSEQ multiplex PCR, and its TCRdb copy is limited to in-frame clones, with some not included. The table shows hundreds of thousands of clones, with about 89% occurring only once. The sequenced sample consisted of peripheral blood. These receptors were collected from a woman aged 60-70 years who had recovered from COVID-19.

The chain uses TRBV4-2 and TRBJ2-5, with 7 bases matching TRBD2. Germline CDR1 and CDR2: LGHNA and YNFKEQ. The CDR3 is 15 residues long. V lost 0 bases and J lost 4; bases outside the gene matches: 5. CDR3 bases: TGTGCCAGCAGCCAAGAATGGCGGGGGATAGAGACCCAGTACTTC. It is translated as CASSQEWRGIETQYF.

The J gene is TRBJ2-3, the V gene TRBV19; D is perhaps TRBD2 (6 bases). Trimming took 3 bases from V and 0 from J, leaving 10 bases between them. CDR1 is LNHDA and CDR2 is SQIVND in the germline V gene (reference sequence). CDR3 length equals 15 residues. The CDR3 DNA sequence: TGTGCCAGTAGTATCGGAGGGTTTAGCACAGATACGCAGTATTTT. This codes for CASSIGGFSTDTQYF.

The genes are TRBV5-1 and TRBJ2-5, with unresolved D. V was pared by 5 bases and J by 0 bases, with 5 bases between. CDR3 length: 12 residues. Looked up from germline, CDR1 is SGHRS and CDR2 is YFSETQ. CDR3 coding DNA: TGCGCCAGCAGTCCAGACCAAGAGACCCAGTACTTC. It is translated as CASSPDQETQYF.

The chain joins TRBV7-4 to TRBJ2-7; D unclear. The CDR3 extends over 13 amino acids. The V end lost 4 bases, the J end lost 0 bases, and 7 bases lay between the germline ends. In germline, CDR1 is SGHVT, CDR2 SQSDAQ. This CDR3 reads CASSYNYSYEQYF. The CDR3 bases are TGTGCCAGCAGCTATAACTACTCCTACGAGCAGTACTTC. Together with reference TRBV7-4 and TRBJ2-7, the CDR3 gives the full variable domain: GAGVSQSPRYKVAKRGRDVALRCDSISGHVTLYWYRQTLGQGSEVLTYSQSDAQRDKSGRPSGRFSAERPERSVSTLKIQRTEQGDSAVYLCASSYNYSYEQYFGPGTRLTVT.

The chain couples TRBV12-5 to TRBJ2-3; 7 positions match TRBD2. The CDR3 extends over 17 amino acids. Germline CDR1 is LGHNT and CDR2 is FRNRAP. The V segment lost 0 bases and the J segment 6 bases; nucleotides outside the gene matches: 12. The CDR3 region is CASGLVLRGDGPDTQYF. The CDR3 nucleotides are TGTGCTAGTGGTTTGGTACTTCGGGGGGATGGCCCCGATACGCAGTATTTT.

The genes are TRBV7-8 and TRBJ1-5; the match to TRBD1 covers 9 bases. Germline V gene lookup returns CDR1 SGHVS and CDR2 FQNEAQ. After removal of 5 bases from V and 6 bases from J, the junction contained 8 bases not matched to a gene. The CDR3 length is 15 residues. Here the CDR3 reads CASSPDRGPLQPQHF. The CDR3 DNA reads TGTGCCAGCAGCCCGGACAGGGGCCCCCTTCAGCCCCAGCATTTT. The full variable domain, rest sourced from reference TRBV7-8 and TRBJ1-5, is GAGVSQSPRYKVAKRGQDVALRCDPISGHVSLFWYQQALGQGPEFLTYFQNEAQLDKSGLPSDRFFAERPEGSVSTLKIQRTQQEDSAVYLCASSPDRGPLQPQHFGDGTRLSIL.

On this clone itself: Relative to the germline gene, one junction end is altered; a read error may explain this. This chain links TRBV7-7 with TRBJ2-2; 7 nucleotides line up with TRBD2. This CDR3 is built from 18 residues. Germline V gene data show CDR1 as SSHAT and CDR2 as FNYEAQ (reference sequence). The CDR3 region has the DNA TGTGCTAGCAGCTTAGCGATCCCCCGGGCCGCGGGGGCCGGGGAGCTGTTTTTT. Translating gives CASSLAIPRAAGAGELFF.

For the CDR3, the DNA is TGTGCCAGCAGCGATCTCTTAGGGGCCTCCTACAATGAGCAGTTCTTC. Translating gives CASSDLLGASYNEQFF. The J gene is TRBJ2-1, the V gene TRBV11-3, with D possibly being TRBD1 (5 bases). CDR3 length equals 16 residues. V lost 5 bases to trimming and J lost 0 bases, with 14 bases between them. The germline V gene encodes CDR1 SGHNT and CDR2 YENEEA.

The chain recombines TRBV18 with TRBJ1-6; 9 bases are a match to TRBD1. In germline, CDR1 is KGHSH, CDR2 LQKENI. The V segment lost 3 bases and the J segment 0 bases; nucleotides outside the gene matches: 6. The CDR3 extends over 18 amino acids. CDR3 sequence (DNA): TGTGCCAGCTCACCGCTGCCGGGACAGGGCTCCTATAATTCACCCCTCCACTTT. Protein product: CASSPLPGQGSYNSPLHF.

CDR3 sequence reads: CASSFTQGTDTQYF. The CDR3 bases are TGTGCCAGCAGTTTCACTCAGGGTACAGATACGCAGTATTTT. V gene TRBV27 combines with J gene TRBJ2-3; D might be TRBD1 (5 bases). The V end lost 3 bases, the J end lost 3 bases, and 10 bases lay between the germline ends. The length of the CDR3 is 14 residues. CDR1 MNHEY and CDR2 SMNVEV come from the germline V gene (reference sequence).